These T cell receptor beta chains were read from a single sample in a study of CXCR4 blockade with PD-1 therapy in pancreatic cancer. Measured with immunoSEQ multiplex PCR; TCRdb has only the in-frame clones, and not every one. The sample has under 9,000 clones, about 60% seen once; the top ten hold roughly 7.2%. The sample comprised tumor tissue. These receptors originate from a human donor with pancreatic ductal adenocarcinoma. CDR3s include the opening cysteine and the closing phenylalanine or tryptophan. D genes are given only for firm matches. Only some rows state a clone size, as once, few, many or a class for expanded clones.

j_call clone_size d_call v_call cdr3_length cdr3_nt cdr3_aa
TRBJ2-7 . . TRBV19 14 TGTGCCAGTAGTAAGCGGGACAGGTCGTATGAGCAGTACTTT CASSKRDRSYEQYF
TRBJ2-3 . . TRBV2 15 TGTGCCAGCAGTGACGGGACAATGAGCACAGATACGCAGTATTTT CASSDGTMSTDTQYF
TRBJ2-2 . TRBD1 TRBV28 15 TGTGCCAGCAGGGGCGGGCAGGGGGCATCCGGGGAGCTGTTTTTT CASRGGQGASGELFF
TRBJ1-1 once . TRBV6-8 14 TGTGCCGCCGGTTGGGGGGGGGAAGTCTATGGAGCTTTCTTT CAAGWGGEVYGAFF
TRBJ2-2 . . TRBV7-1 14 TGTGCCAGCAGCCCGGGACCCACCACCGGGGAGCTGTTTTTT CASSPGPTTGELFF
TRBJ2-1 . TRBD2 TRBV6-8 14 TGTGCCATCCGAGGTGGCGGGAGGGCCAATGAGCAGTTCTTC CAIRGGGRANEQFF
TRBJ1-6 few . TRBV6-1 18 TGTGCCAGCAGTGAAAGGTTCGGTCCAGGGCCTGATAATTCACCCCTCCACTTT CASSERFGPGPDNSPLHF
TRBJ2-1 . . TRBV9 15 TGTGCCAGCAGCGTAGGGACAAATACTTACAATGAGCAGTTCTTC CASSVGTNTYNEQFF
TRBJ2-1 once . TRBV18 17 TGTGCCAGCTCACCAAGTGGCGGAAAAGGCTTGAACAATGAGCAGTTCTTC CASSPSGGKGLNNEQFF
TRBJ2-3 . . TRBV14 14 TGTGCCAGCAGCCAAGCGGGAGCCACAGATACGCAGTATTTT CASSQAGATDTQYF
TRBJ2-2 few . TRBV6-8 16 TGTGCCAGCAGCTTACCTTGGCAGGGGCATGGCGGGGAGCTGTTTTTT CASSLPWQGHGGELFF
TRBJ2-1 . TRBD2 TRBV18 16 TGTGCCAGCTCACCACCGTTGAGCGGGAACGGCAATGAGCAGTTCTTC CASSPPLSGNGNEQFF
TRBJ1-2 many TRBD1 TRBV4-1 16 TGCGCCAGCAGCCAAGATCCACTGGGACAGACTAATGGCTACACCTTC CASSQDPLGQTNGYTF
TRBJ2-3 . TRBD2 TRBV19 16 TGTGCCAGTAGTCTGGTCGGACTAGCGGGCACAGATACGCAGTATTTT CASSLVGLAGTDTQYF
TRBJ2-2 . . TRBV6-8 13 TGTGCCAGCAGAAAGTCGAGCACCGGGGAGCTGTTTTTT CASRKSSTGELFF
TRBJ1-2 few . TRBV19 14 TGTGCCAGTATCTCACGGGGAACAGGGCCTGGCTACACCTTC CASISRGTGPGYTF
TRBJ2-7 . TRBD1 TRBV29-1 14 TGCAGCGTCCTCGGACAGGGGAGCTCCTACGAGCAGTACTTC CSVLGQGSSYEQYF
TRBJ1-2 . TRBD1 TRBV19 13 TGTGCCAGTAGTCCACAGGGGAACTATGGCTACACCTTC CASSPQGNYGYTF
TRBJ2-6 . TRBD2 TRBV6-9 18 TGTGCCAGCAGTAAACGTCTAGCGGGGGGTGTTAGGGCCAACGTCCTGACTTTC CASSKRLAGGVRANVLTF
TRBJ1-6 once . TRBV19 13 TGTGCCAGTAGCACTACCTATAATTCACCCCTCCACTTT CASSTTYNSPLHF
TRBJ2-7 . TRBD1 TRBV6-7 15 TGTGCCAGCAGTTACTCGGGACAGCCCTCCTACGAGCAGTACTTC CASSYSGQPSYEQYF
TRBJ1-5 . TRBD1 TRBV9 15 TGTGCTTCAGCGTCGGGACAGAGCTCCAATCAGCCCCAGCATTTT CASASGQSSNQPQHF
TRBJ1-4 . TRBD1 TRBV18 14 TGTGCCAGCTCACCACGCGGGACAGGGGAAAAACTGTTTTTT CASSPRGTGEKLFF
TRBJ2-3 . . TRBV29-1 12 TGCAGCGTTGAAGCGAGCACAGATATGCAGTATTTT CSVEASTDMQYF
TRBJ2-1 . . TRBV15 14 TGTGCCTCCCGGGGACGGGAAGCGGGCAATGAGCAGTTCTTC CASRGREAGNEQFF
TRBJ1-1 . . TRBV30 13 TGTGCCTGGGACATCATGGACGACACTGAAGCTTTCTTT CAWDIMDDTEAFF
TRBJ2-1 . . TRBV28 15 TGTGCCAGCAGTGACCCGGGACTCGGGTACAATGAGCAGTTCTTC CASSDPGLGYNEQFF
TRBJ1-6 once . TRBV6-8 16 TGTGCCAGCAGTAATGGACAGACAGTCGGGTATTCACCCCTCCACTTT CASSNGQTVGYSPLHF
TRBJ2-7 . . TRBV18 14 TGTGCCAGCTCACCAGTCCCTAGCGAGTACGAGCAGTACTTC CASSPVPSEYEQYF
TRBJ1-2 . . TRBV30 11 TGTGCCTGGAGTGTCCCAGGGAGCTACACCTTC CAWSVPGSYTF
TRBJ2-7 . TRBD1 TRBV19 15 TGTGCCAGTAGTATAGCAACAGGGGGCTCCTACGAGCAGTACTTC CASSIATGGSYEQYF
TRBJ2-7 . TRBD1 TRBV29-1 12 TGCAGCGTTGGGCAGGGGGCCTACGAGCAGTACTTC CSVGQGAYEQYF
TRBJ2-5 once . TRBV19 15 TGTGCCAGTAGTCCCGGAAGGGGCAGGCAAGAGACCCAGTACTTC CASSPGRGRQETQYF
TRBJ2-7 few TRBD1 TRBV2 14 TGTGCCAGCAGTGAGGCCGGACAGGGCTACGAGCAGTACTTC CASSEAGQGYEQYF
TRBJ2-7 few . TRBV19 13 TGTGCCAGTAGTATAGGCGGCAGCTACGAGCAGTACTTC CASSIGGSYEQYF
TRBJ1-1 . TRBD1 TRBV28 13 TGTGCCAGCACCGAGACAGGGCGTACTGAAGCTTTCTTT CASTETGRTEAFF
TRBJ2-2 . . TRBV28 13 TGTGCCAGCACAGGGTCGGACACCGGGGAGCTGTTTTTT CASTGSDTGELFF
TRBJ1-3 few . TRBV27 16 TGTGCCAGCAGTTTATCAGGCCAGATCTCTGGAAACACCATATATTTT CASSLSGQISGNTIYF
TRBJ1-2 . TRBD1 TRBV18 18 TGTGCCAGCTCACCACCGGCGGGACAGGGGCTCGTAAGCTATGGCTACACCTTC CASSPPAGQGLVSYGYTF
TRBJ1-6 . . TRBV1 14 TGCGCCAGCAGCCGGGTGACCTATAATTCACCCCTCCACTTT CASSRVTYNSPLHF
TRBJ1-2 . . TRBV14 12 TGTGCCAGCAGCCAAGTCAACTATGGCTACACCTTC CASSQVNYGYTF
TRBJ2-7 few TRBD2 TRBV15 15 TGTGCCACCAGTCCTACTAGCGGGAGGGCCTACGAGCAGTACTTC CATSPTSGRAYEQYF
TRBJ2-3 . TRBD1 TRBV29-1 14 TGCAGCGTCGGAAAGGGACAGCTCACAGATACGCAGTATTTT CSVGKGQLTDTQYF
TRBJ2-1 . . TRBV28 12 TGTGCCAGCAGTCTAAATTACAATGAGCAGTTCTTC CASSLNYNEQFF